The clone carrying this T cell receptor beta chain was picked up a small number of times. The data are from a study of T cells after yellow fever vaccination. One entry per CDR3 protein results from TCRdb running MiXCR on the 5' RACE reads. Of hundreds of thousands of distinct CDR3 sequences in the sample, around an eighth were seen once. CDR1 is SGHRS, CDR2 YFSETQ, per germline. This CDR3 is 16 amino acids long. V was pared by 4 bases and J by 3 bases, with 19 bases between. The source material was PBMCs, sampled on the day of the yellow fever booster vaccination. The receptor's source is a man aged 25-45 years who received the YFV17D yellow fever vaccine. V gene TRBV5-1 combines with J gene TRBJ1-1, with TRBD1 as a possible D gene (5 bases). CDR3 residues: CASSPDPSDKYTEAFF. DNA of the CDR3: TGCGCCAGCAGCCCCGACCCCTCGGACAAGTACACTGAAGCTTTCTTT.